Listed below are T cell receptor beta chains from one sample, sequenced in a study of tumor-infiltrating lymphocytes in primary liver carcinoma. MiXCR, applied by TCRdb to the multiplex PCR reads, yields one record per CDR3 protein. The repertoire holds almost 200,000 distinct CDR3 sequences, with around 60% as singletons. The specimen was peripheral blood. Receptors originate from a woman aged 60 to 75 with primary liver carcinoma and hepatitis B virus infection. CDR3s include the opening cysteine and the closing phenylalanine or tryptophan. The D gene is left open where the match is weak. Not every row has a clone size; where given, it reads once, few, many or a size class.

>TRBJ2-7|TRBD2|TRBV28|-
TGTGCCAGCAGTTTACTAGCGGGAGGTAGCGACGAGCAGTACTTC
CASSLLAGGSDEQYF
>TRBJ1-5|-|TRBV29-1|many
TGCAGCGCCATAGGGGGGAGGAATCAGCCCCAGCATTTT
CSAIGGRNQPQHF
>TRBJ2-7|TRBD1|TRBV12-3/TRBV12-4|many
TGTGCCAGCACCGAGACAGGGGGCTACGAGCAGTACTTC
CASTETGGYEQYF
>TRBJ1-6|-|TRBV11-2|many
TGTGCCAGCAGCTTAGGCAGGGAAACAGGGCGCAATTCACCCCTCCACTTT
CASSLGRETGRNSPLHF
>TRBJ1-5|-|TRBV19|-
TGTGCCAGTATTATAGCCTGGGGGGACCAGCCCCAGCATTTT
CASIIAWGDQPQHF
>TRBJ1-4|TRBD1|TRBV29-1|-
TGCGTAGGAACAGGGGGCACTAATGAAAAACTGTTTTTT
CVGTGGTNEKLFF
>TRBJ2-1|-|TRBV14|-
TGTGCCAGCAGCTCCTCCAGCAATAAGCAGTTCTTC
CASSSSSNKQFF
>TRBJ2-3|-|TRBV5-1|-
TGCGCCAGCCGGACAGCCTCTAGCACAGATACGCAGTATTTT
CASRTASSTDTQYF
>TRBJ2-3|TRBD2|TRBV12-3/TRBV12-4|-
TGTGCCAGCAGTCCCGGGACTAGCTGTCCCTCCGGTACGCAGTATTTT
CASSPGTSCPSGTQYF
>TRBJ2-2|-|TRBV29-1|-
TGCAGCGTTGAAGATCTCGGGGCCGGGGAGCTGCTTTTT
CSVEDLGAGELLF
>TRBJ2-3|TRBD2|TRBV12-3/TRBV12-4|many
TGTGCCAGCAGTTTGGGACTAGCGGGAGGGCCTGTCACAGATACGCAGTATTTT
CASSLGLAGGPVTDTQYF
>TRBJ2-1|TRBD2|TRBV6-6|-
TGTGCCAACAGTTACTCGGGGCCAGCGGGAGTATACAATGAGCAGTTCTTC
CANSYSGPAGVYNEQFF
>TRBJ2-2|-|TRBV12-3/TRBV12-4|-
TGTGCCACACATGGCGTGACAAACACCGGGGAGCTGTTTTTT
CATHGVTNTGELFF
>TRBJ1-5|-|TRBV7-4|-
TGTGCCAGCAGCTTCAGTTGGGGGCTAGGCAATCAGCCCCAGCATTTT
CASSFSWGLGNQPQHF
>TRBJ2-3|TRBD2|TRBV11-2|-
TGTGCTAGCAGCTCGGGACTAGCGGGACCAGATACGAAGTACTTT
CASSSGLAGPDTKYF
>TRBJ1-1|-|TRBV4-1|-
TGCGCCAGCAGCCAAAGGGGAGTAGACACTGAAGCTTTCTTT
CASSQRGVDTEAFF
>TRBJ2-5|TRBD2|TRBV12-3/TRBV12-4|many
TGTGCCAGCAGTTTAGCGGTAGTGAGGTCTGGACTAGCGGGACCCCAAGAGACCCAGTACTTC
CASSLAVVRSGLAGPQETQYF
>TRBJ2-3|-|TRBV12-3/TRBV12-4|-
TGTGCCAGCAGTTTCCTTGGGACTGATAGCGGTGAGCAGTATTTT
CASSFLGTDSGEQYF
>TRBJ2-3|-|TRBV12-3/TRBV12-4|-
TGTGCCAGCAATTTGGGACGAGGGATCACAGATACGCAGTATTTT
CASNLGRGITDTQYF
>TRBJ2-2|TRBD2|TRBV11-2|once
TGTGCCAGCAGCTTTTGGGTGGGGACTAGCTGGGGCCCCGGGGAGCTGTTTTTT
CASSFWVGTSWGPGELFF
>TRBJ2-3|TRBD2|TRBV4-1|-
TGCGCCAGCAGCCGAATCGCACTAGCGGAAGTGGCAGATACGCAGTATTTT
CASSRIALAEVADTQYF
>TRBJ1-6|TRBD1|TRBV10-3|-
TGTGTCATCAGCGAGACAGGGGTTGCAGGTAATTCACCCCTCCACTTT
CVISETGVAGNSPLHF
>TRBJ2-7|-|TRBV12-3/TRBV12-4|many
TGTGCCAGCAGTTTTGGCGGGAAACCGCTCGAGCAGTACTTC
CASSFGGKPLEQYF
>TRBJ1-2|-|TRBV14|few
TGTGCCAGCAGCCAAGACGGGTGGAGCCGGCCCTATGGCTACACCTTC
CASSQDGWSRPYGYTF
>TRBJ2-3|-|TRBV5-6|many
TGTGCCAGCAGCTCCGGGACGGATACGCAGTATTTT
CASSSGTDTQYF
>TRBJ2-1|-|TRBV11-1|-
TGTACCAGCAGCCCCCCCGGAGGCGTTCAGTTCTTC
CTSSPPGGVQFF
>TRBJ2-1|-|TRBV6-5|many
TGTGCCAGCCAAAGGGGGGGGGCTAATGAGCAGTTCTTC
CASQRGGANEQFF
>TRBJ1-3|-|TRBV29-1|many
TGCAGCGTTGCAGGGTTTGGAAACACCATATATTTT
CSVAGFGNTIYF
>TRBJ2-7|-|TRBV29-1|many
TGCAGCGTTGAGAGGACAGACACCTACGAGCAGTACTTC
CSVERTDTYEQYF
>TRBJ1-1|-|TRBV11-2|-
TGTGTCAGCAGCTTAGAAAGAACAGTGAGCACTGAAGCTTTCTTT
CVSSLERTVSTEAFF
>TRBJ2-2|-|TRBV10-1|few
TGCGCCAGTCATACCACTAGGACCGGGGAGCTGTTTTTT
CASHTTRTGELFF
>TRBJ1-4|TRBD1|TRBV11-2|-
TGTGCCAGCAGCTTAGAAGGGGGCGAAAGTGAGAGACTGTTTTTT
CASSLEGGESERLFF
>TRBJ1-3|-|TRBV5-4|-
TGTACCAGCAGCTTAGCATCCCAGGAAAGCTCTGGAAACACCATATATTTT
CTSSLASQESSGNTIYF
>TRBJ2-1|-|TRBV6-2/TRBV6-3|many
TGTGCCAGCAGTTACTCGCTCCAAAATGAGCAGTTCTTC
CASSYSLQNEQFF
>TRBJ1-2|TRBD1|TRBV28|-
TGTGCCAGCAGTTATCAGGGGGCAGGCGGCTACACCTTC
CASSYQGAGGYTF
>TRBJ2-3|TRBD2|TRBV29-1|-
TGCAGCACGATGAGGACTAGCGTAGGGACAGATACGCAGTATTTT
CSTMRTSVGTDTQYF
>TRBJ2-3|-|TRBV29-1|-
TGCAGCCTTAGCGTAGGGGGGAGCACAGATACGCAGTATTTT
CSLSVGGSTDTQYF
>TRBJ2-1|-|TRBV11-2|-
TGTGCCAGCAGCTTACTGCCAGCCCGGTGCAATGAGCAGTCCTTC
CASSLLPARCNEQSF
>TRBJ2-4|-|TRBV11-3|-
TGTGCCTGCAGCTATCGGGTAGCCAAAAACACTCAGTACTTC
CACSYRVAKNTQYF
>TRBJ2-1|TRBD2|TRBV6-2/TRBV6-3|-
TGTACCAGCGGGCCTATGGGACTAGCGGCTAACAATGAGCAGTTCTTC
CTSGPMGLAANNEQFF
>TRBJ1-3|TRBD1|TRBV5-1|once
TGCGCCAGCAGCCCCAGACAGGGACGGACATCTGGAAACACCATATATTTT
CASSPRQGRTSGNTIYF